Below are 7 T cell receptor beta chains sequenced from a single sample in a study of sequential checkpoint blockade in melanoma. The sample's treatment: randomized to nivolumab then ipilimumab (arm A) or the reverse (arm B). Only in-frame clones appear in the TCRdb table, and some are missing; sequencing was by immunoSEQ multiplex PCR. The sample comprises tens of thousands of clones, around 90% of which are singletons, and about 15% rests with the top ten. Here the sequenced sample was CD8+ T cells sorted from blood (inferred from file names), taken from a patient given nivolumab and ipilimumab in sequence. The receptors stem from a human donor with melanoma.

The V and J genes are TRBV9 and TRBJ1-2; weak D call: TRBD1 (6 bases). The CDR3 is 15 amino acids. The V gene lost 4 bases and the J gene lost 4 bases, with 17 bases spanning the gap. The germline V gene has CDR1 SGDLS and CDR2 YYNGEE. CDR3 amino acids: CASSPEQGFVYGYTF. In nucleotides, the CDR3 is TGTGCCAGCAGCCCCGAACAGGGATTCGTCTATGGCTACACCTTC.

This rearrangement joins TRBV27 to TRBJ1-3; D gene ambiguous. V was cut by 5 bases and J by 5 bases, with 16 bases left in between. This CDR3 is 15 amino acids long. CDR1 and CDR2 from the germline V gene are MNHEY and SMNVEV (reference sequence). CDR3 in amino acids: CASSLRAGGRNTIYF. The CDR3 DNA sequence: TGTGCCAGCAGTCTGCGGGCAGGCGGGAGAAACACCATATATTTT.

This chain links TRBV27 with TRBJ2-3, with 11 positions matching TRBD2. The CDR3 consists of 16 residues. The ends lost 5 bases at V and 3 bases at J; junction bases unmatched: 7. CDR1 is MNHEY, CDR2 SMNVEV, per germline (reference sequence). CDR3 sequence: CASSPQGLAATDTQYF. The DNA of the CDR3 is TGTGCCAGCAGTCCCCAGGGACTAGCGGCTACAGATACGCAGTATTTT.

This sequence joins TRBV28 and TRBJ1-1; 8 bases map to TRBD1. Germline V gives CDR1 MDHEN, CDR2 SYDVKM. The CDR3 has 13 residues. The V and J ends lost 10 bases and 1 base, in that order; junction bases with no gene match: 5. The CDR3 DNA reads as TGTGCCACCAGGACAGGGTGGAACACTGAAGCTTTCTTT. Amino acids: CATRTGWNTEAFF.

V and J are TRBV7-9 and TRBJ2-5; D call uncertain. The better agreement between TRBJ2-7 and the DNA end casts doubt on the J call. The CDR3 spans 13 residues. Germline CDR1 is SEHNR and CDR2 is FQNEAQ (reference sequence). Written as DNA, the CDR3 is TGTGCCAGCAGCCGGACCTTAGACTACGAGCAGTACTTC. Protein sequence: CASSRTLDYEQYF.

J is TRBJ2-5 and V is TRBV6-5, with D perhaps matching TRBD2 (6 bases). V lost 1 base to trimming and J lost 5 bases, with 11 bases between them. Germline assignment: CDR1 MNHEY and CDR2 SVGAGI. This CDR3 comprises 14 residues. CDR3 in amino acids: CASSYLTGGETQYF. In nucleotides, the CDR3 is TGTGCCAGCAGTTACTTAACCGGGGGTGAGACCCAGTACTTC.

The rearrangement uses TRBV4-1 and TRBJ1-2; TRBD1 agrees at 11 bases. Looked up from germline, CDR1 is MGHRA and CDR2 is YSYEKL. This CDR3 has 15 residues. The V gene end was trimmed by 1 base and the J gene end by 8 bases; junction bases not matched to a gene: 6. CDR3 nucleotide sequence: TGCGCCAGCAGCCAAGGGACAGGGGGCGCCCAGGGCTACACCTTC. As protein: CASSQGTGGAQGYTF.